This record covers a single TCR beta chain. Its binding antigen is unknown. No base quality information exists; no much larger clone differs at one position. One collaborating source in Seattle enrolled patients during active infection and followed them longitudinally through the course of disease. Each collaborating institution followed its own protocols to collect whole blood in K2EDTA tubes. Collaborator samples were shipped for TCRbeta analysis as frozen whole blood, isolated PBMCs, or DNA extracted from either sample type. The data belong to a study of blood T cell repertoires in COVID-19 (dated by TCRdb to the early 2020s). With respect to the entire study: Samples from collaborators originated in the United States, Italy and Spain and spanned both the acute and convalescent phases of COVID-19. The repertoires were released in a freely available public database meant as a resource for research on the immune response to SARS-CoV-2. Where available, HLA class I and class II types were obtained from metadata supplied by the sample provider rather than from assay-based typing. The prospective study material was composed of cDNA or gDNA derived from T cells, B-cell-depleted T cells, or PBMCs. Sample metadata almost always included a de-identified subject ID, COVID-19 status, age in years and sex. Subjects who had been exposed to COVID-19, were actively infected with it, or had recovered from it provided the deeply sampled blood TCRbeta repertoires that made up the dataset. The samples were drawn from two sources: the first 160 participants of the ongoing ImmuneRACE study, and 1,000 to 1,500 subjects contributed by 6 global collaborators.

Study-wide findings and limitations: Clinical and demographic metadata were provided uncurated, with the amount varying by source and participant.

TCRbeta CDR3 regions were amplified from genomic DNA using the immunoSEQ Assay, a bias-controlled multiplex PCR. As for how the authors treated the data: Within the assay, amplification of reference gene primers was used to estimate how many nucleated cells each sample contained. Sequence reads were collapsed and filtered to measure the absolute abundance of every unique TCRbeta CDR3 rearrangement. For each sample, productive Simpson clonality was calculated as the square root of Simpson's diversity index over productive rearrangements. TCRdb retrieved this table from immuneACCESS and kept in-frame rearrangements only. Not all clones are present; in checked studies, unresolved V genes account for under half, and no reason is known for the remainder. V and J calls and clone size are copied from that table; D and trimming were computed from the DNA. Present in this sample are around 150,000 clones, approximately 87% of which were seen just once. The top ten clonotypes cover 10% of the sample.

The cysteine opens and the phenylalanine closes a CDR3 of 15 amino acids. CDR3 DNA is the only sequence kept; it has 45 bases, read in frame from the first base. The trim is 0 bases for V and 5 bases for J, with a gap of 13 bases between the germline ends. In the germline V gene, CDR1 corresponds to LGHNA and CDR2 to YNFKEQ. The receptor chain draws on TRBV4-2 and TRBJ2-5; no D gene can be assigned with confidence. This sequence was found in a woman in her seventies with COVID-19, enrolled during active disease. The sequenced sample was peripheral blood. The bases are TGTGCCAGCAGCCAAGAGAAAGCGCCTTGGGAGACCCAGTACTTC. This gives the protein CASSQEKAPWETQYF.